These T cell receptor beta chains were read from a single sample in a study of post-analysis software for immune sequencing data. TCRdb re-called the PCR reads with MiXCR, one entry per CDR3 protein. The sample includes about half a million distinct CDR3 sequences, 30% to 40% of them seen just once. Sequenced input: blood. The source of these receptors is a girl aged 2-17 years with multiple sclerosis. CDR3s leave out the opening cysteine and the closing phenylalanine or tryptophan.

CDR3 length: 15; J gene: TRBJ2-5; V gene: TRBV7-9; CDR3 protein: ASSSPDSRKAKETQY
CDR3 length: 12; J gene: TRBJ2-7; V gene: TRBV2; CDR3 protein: ASMGLAGSYEQY
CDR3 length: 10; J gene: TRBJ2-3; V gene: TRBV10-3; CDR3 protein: AISVSTDTQY
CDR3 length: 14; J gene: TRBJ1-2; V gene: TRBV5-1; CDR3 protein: ASSIQGSAMRYGYT
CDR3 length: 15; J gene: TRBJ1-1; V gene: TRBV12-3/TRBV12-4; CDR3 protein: ASTSERSFYSNTEAF
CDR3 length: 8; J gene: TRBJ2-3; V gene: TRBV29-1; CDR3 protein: SARTDTQY
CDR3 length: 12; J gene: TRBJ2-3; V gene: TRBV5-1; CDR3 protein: ASSFSFLEDTQY
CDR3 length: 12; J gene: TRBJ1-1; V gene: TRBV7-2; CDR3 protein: ASSSEAGFTEAF
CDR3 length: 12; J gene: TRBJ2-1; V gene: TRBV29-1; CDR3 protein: SVGPGSSYNEQF
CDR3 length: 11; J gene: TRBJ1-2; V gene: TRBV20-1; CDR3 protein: SGLGQALGGYT
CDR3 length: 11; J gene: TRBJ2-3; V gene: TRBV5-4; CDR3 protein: ASSLEQGDTQY
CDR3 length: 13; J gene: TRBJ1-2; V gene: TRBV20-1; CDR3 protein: SARPTGRSLYGYT